This TCR beta chain was recorded in a study of T cell responses to AZD1222 COVID-19 vaccine. The study's findings and limits: Compared with day 0, the breadth and depth of the Spike-specific TCR repertoire rose significantly after two doses of AZD1222.

TCRdb's table, derived via immunoSEQ multiplex PCR, lists solely in-frame clones and lacks some. The table shows around 180,000 clones, with 87% occurring only once. The CDR3 contains 15 residues. The V gene lost 0 bases and the J gene lost 3 bases, with 8 bases spanning the gap. Per the germline V gene, CDR1 is MNHEY and CDR2 is SVGAGI. As for this clone: Its antigen is currently unknown.

The receptor's source is an adult in good health. This chain links TRBV6-5 with TRBJ1-4; D is unclear. This specimen was peripheral blood, taken on day 0 of AZD1222 vaccination. The CDR3 sequence: CASSYSPPPNEKLFF. The CDR3 nucleotides read TGTGCCAGCAGTTACTCCCCACCTCCTAATGAAAAACTGTTTTTT.